This is a list of T cell receptor beta chains from one sample in a study of graft-versus-host responses after intestinal transplantation. The repertoire was sequenced with immunoSEQ multiplex PCR; TCRdb's copy has only in-frame clones and lacks some. The sample holds several thousand clones, roughly 28% seen once. The specimen comprised alloreactive CD8+ T cells from a mixed lymphocyte reaction culture, sampled before transplantation. Receptors were obtained from a human patient who was an organ donor for intestinal transplantation. Both conserved end residues are part of each CDR3. The D gene is left open where the match is weak.

d_call: TRBD1; j_call: TRBJ1-4; v_call: TRBV29-1; cdr3_aa: CSVEDRGEKLFF
d_call: -; j_call: TRBJ2-6; v_call: TRBV1; cdr3_aa: CTSTQSRANVLTF
d_call: -; j_call: TRBJ2-3; v_call: TRBV7-7; cdr3_aa: CASSSRRGGSTDTQYF
d_call: TRBD1; j_call: TRBJ2-7; v_call: TRBV5-6; cdr3_aa: CASSRRDRATYEQYF
d_call: -; j_call: TRBJ1-2; v_call: TRBV4-1; cdr3_aa: CASSHLAPEGGYGYTF
d_call: TRBD2; j_call: TRBJ2-2; v_call: TRBV19; cdr3_aa: CASSIVLASGGVAGELFF
d_call: -; j_call: TRBJ2-7; v_call: TRBV5-8; cdr3_aa: CASSLVWGHSYEQYF
d_call: TRBD1; j_call: TRBJ1-5; v_call: TRBV4-2; cdr3_aa: CASSQETGVNQPQHF
d_call: -; j_call: TRBJ2-7; v_call: TRBV7-6; cdr3_aa: CASSLVPLSPYEQYF
d_call: -; j_call: TRBJ1-2; v_call: TRBV6-5; cdr3_aa: CASSYSTGQFYGYTF
d_call: -; j_call: TRBJ2-5; v_call: TRBV7-3; cdr3_aa: CASSLSGGAIQETQYF
d_call: TRBD2; j_call: TRBJ2-5; v_call: TRBV6-9; cdr3_aa: CASSLASGGAETQYF
d_call: -; j_call: TRBJ2-7; v_call: TRBV7-2; cdr3_aa: CASSLVPLSPYEQYF
d_call: TRBD2; j_call: TRBJ2-1; v_call: TRBV4-3; cdr3_aa: CASSQVMIAGVNEQFF
d_call: -; j_call: TRBJ2-7; v_call: TRBV7-9; cdr3_aa: CASSQVRGPYEQYF
d_call: TRBD1; j_call: TRBJ2-7; v_call: TRBV4-1; cdr3_aa: CASSQLPGQGIYEQYF
d_call: TRBD1; j_call: TRBJ1-3; v_call: TRBV7-9; cdr3_aa: CASSLGWGQGPSSGNTIYF
d_call: -; j_call: TRBJ2-1; v_call: TRBV6-5; cdr3_aa: CAAGPGTGYNEQFF
d_call: TRBD2; j_call: TRBJ2-5; v_call: TRBV7-2; cdr3_aa: CASSRSPGTSGDQETQYF
d_call: -; j_call: TRBJ2-3; v_call: TRBV5-1; cdr3_aa: CASSLKAIGTDTQYF
d_call: -; j_call: TRBJ1-3; v_call: TRBV9; cdr3_aa: CASSVVADGNTIYF
d_call: TRBD1; j_call: TRBJ1-2; v_call: TRBV10-3; cdr3_aa: CAISDGTRQGHYGYTF
d_call: -; j_call: TRBJ1-2; v_call: TRBV7-9; cdr3_aa: CASSPPWGANYGYTF
d_call: -; j_call: TRBJ1-1; v_call: TRBV6-5; cdr3_aa: CASSLGPGQNTEAFF
d_call: -; j_call: TRBJ1-2; v_call: TRBV4-3; cdr3_aa: CASSQDSWKPYGYTF
d_call: TRBD2; j_call: TRBJ2-3; v_call: TRBV6-4; cdr3_aa: CASSTSSGGTDTQYF
d_call: -; j_call: TRBJ1-3; v_call: TRBV7-8; cdr3_aa: CASSLTGKTWRYSGNTIYF
d_call: -; j_call: TRBJ1-5; v_call: TRBV25-1; cdr3_aa: CASSELGRYQPQHF
d_call: -; j_call: TRBJ2-5; v_call: TRBV5-1; cdr3_aa: CASSLASSETQYF
d_call: -; j_call: TRBJ2-2; v_call: TRBV7-2; cdr3_aa: CASSLAGTNYYGELFF
d_call: -; j_call: TRBJ2-7; v_call: TRBV19; cdr3_aa: CATRKGVYEQYF
d_call: -; j_call: TRBJ1-2; v_call: TRBV6-1; cdr3_aa: CASNNIPGAGYTF
d_call: -; j_call: TRBJ2-7; v_call: TRBV5-8; cdr3_aa: CASSIDPGYEQYF
d_call: -; j_call: TRBJ1-5; v_call: TRBV14; cdr3_aa: CASSFLEQRGNQPQHF
d_call: TRBD1; j_call: TRBJ2-5; v_call: TRBV7-9; cdr3_aa: CASSHTGVSEQYF
d_call: -; j_call: TRBJ2-3; v_call: TRBV15; cdr3_aa: CATSIQGPSTDTQYF
d_call: -; j_call: TRBJ1-5; v_call: TRBV19; cdr3_aa: CAKWKNRERPDSNQPQHF
d_call: -; j_call: TRBJ1-2; v_call: TRBV21-1; cdr3_aa: CASRGTDSNYGYTF
d_call: TRBD1; j_call: TRBJ2-7; v_call: TRBV25-1; cdr3_aa: CASSWDRGSYEQYF
d_call: -; j_call: TRBJ1-2; v_call: TRBV6-9; cdr3_aa: CASSYGGNYGYTF
d_call: TRBD1; j_call: TRBJ1-5; v_call: TRBV14; cdr3_aa: CASSQEEGQGAFHQPQHF
d_call: -; j_call: TRBJ1-5; v_call: TRBV4-3; cdr3_aa: CASSQLWQSNQPQHF
d_call: -; j_call: TRBJ1-2; v_call: TRBV19; cdr3_aa: CASSKRRNYGYTF
d_call: -; j_call: TRBJ2-1; v_call: TRBV7-9; cdr3_aa: CASSFVTDNEQFF